Included here is one T cell receptor (beta chain) sequence, with context. The antigen it recognizes is unknown. Per-base quality was not reported, and no clone a single base away is much larger than it. In the germline V gene (reference sequence), CDR1 corresponds to MNHNY and CDR2 to SVGAGI. The CDR3 sequence holds 16 residues, the cysteine and phenylalanine included. Left in the record is the CDR3 DNA by itself, 48 bases read in frame from the first base. V and J lose 5 bases and 6 bases, and a span of 19 bases separates them. These data come from a study of radiotherapy plus CTLA-4 blockade in lung cancer (dated by TCRdb to between 2018 and 2020). Background for the entire study: Objective responses occurred in approximately 17% of enrolled patients, and 25% to 40% achieved disease control. General findings and caveats noted by the study authors: TCR clones derived from tumors expanded in peripheral blood after treatment with radiotherapy and ipilimumab. Early dynamic changes in blood T cell clones, together with increased serum interferon-beta after radiation, were reported as the strongest predictors of response.

Libraries came from the immunoSEQ multiplex PCR assay. As stored in TCRdb, this immuneACCESS dataset retains in-frame rearrangements with V and J assigned. A fraction of the clones does not appear; measured against another copy, unresolved V genes explain less than half of the discrepancy, and the remainder lacks a known reason. The sample table lists some 70,000 clones, approximately 82% of them with a count of one. Less than 5% of the sample rests with the top ten. The study tested focal radiation therapy combined with CTLA-4 blockade (ipilimumab) in patients with chemo-refractory metastatic non-small-cell lung cancer.

The sequencing here drew on peripheral blood, taken from a patient treated with radiotherapy plus ipilimumab. The clonotype originates from a human donor with non-small cell lung cancer who had a partial response to radiotherapy plus ipilimumab. The V and J genes are TRBV6-6 and TRBJ1-4; a confident D gene designation cannot be given. The CDR3 protein sequence reads: CASSTTFTTRDEKLFF. The sequenced DNA is TGTGCCAGCAGTACCACGTTTACAACTCGGGATGAAAAACTGTTTTTT.